A selection of T cell receptor beta chains follows, all from one sample in a study of cytomegalovirus exposure and HLA in healthy donors. Profiled with immunoSEQ multiplex PCR; TCRdb holds only in-frame clones, not every one. The sample includes some 250,000 clones, around 76% of them seen just once. The sequenced sample was PBMCs. The receptors originated from a middle-aged woman in good health and CMV-seropositive. Each CDR3 is given with its conserved first and last residue. D genes are given only for firm matches. Part of the rows lack a size; the others show once, few, many or a class for expanded clones.

TRBD2	TRBJ2-3	TRBV19	-	TGTGCCAGTAGTCCAGCGGGGAGGAGGACAGATACGCAGTATTTT	CASSPAGRRTDTQYF
-	TRBJ2-2	TRBV6-5	-	TGTGCCAGCAGTTACCCTCGGGGGGCTCGAGGCGGGGAGCTGTTTTTT	CASSYPRGARGGELFF
TRBD1	TRBJ1-2	TRBV19	-	TGTGCCAGTAGTCTGGGACAGGGGTTTAACTATGGCTACACCTTC	CASSLGQGFNYGYTF
-	TRBJ1-1	TRBV25-1	once	TGTGCCAGCAGTGAATTGACAGGCGACACTGAAGCTTTCTTT	CASSELTGDTEAFF
TRBD1	TRBJ2-7	TRBV5-4	-	TGTGCCAGCAGCTTTAAGGACAGGGTCCCCATTCTTGACGAGCAGTACTTC	CASSFKDRVPILDEQYF
-	TRBJ1-3	TRBV7-2	-	TGTGCCAGCAGCTCCCCCAGGCAGGGAAACACCATATATTTT	CASSSPRQGNTIYF
TRBD1	TRBJ1-4	TRBV27	-	TGTGCCAGCAGTTTCAGGGGGCGGGATGAAAAACTGTTTTTT	CASSFRGRDEKLFF
-	TRBJ2-7	TRBV5-5	-	TGTGCCAGCAGCTTGGCAACTGTAGGGGCCGGGCCAGGGCAGCAGTACTTC	CASSLATVGAGPGQQYF
-	TRBJ1-3	TRBV11-3	-	TGTGCCAGCAGCCCTGGACAGACCTCTGGAAACACCATATATTTT	CASSPGQTSGNTIYF
TRBD2	TRBJ2-3	TRBV4-2	-	TGTGCCAGCAGCGGGACTAGCGGGAGAGCTAGCACAGATACGCAGTATTTT	CASSGTSGRASTDTQYF
TRBD1	TRBJ2-7	TRBV6-5	-	TGTGCCAGCAGACAGGGACAGGGCTCCTACGAGCAGTACTTC	CASRQGQGSYEQYF